This TCR beta chain was identified during a study of cytomegalovirus exposure and HLA in healthy donors. Findings and limits, study-wide: In vitro confirmation showed three CMV-associated chains to be CMV antigen specific. The availability of immune exposure information extended only to CMV serostatus. Some V segments, TRBV6-2 and TRBV6-3 among them, were indistinguishable and were therefore excluded. Links to common viral pathogens appeared, in a later analysis, for several of the most significant clusters.

Per germline, CDR1 LNHDA and CDR2 SQIVND (reference sequence). With 3 bases removed from V and 1 base from J, the gap between germline ends came to 6 bases. The CDR3 loop spans 13 amino acids. On this clone itself: Antigen unknown.

The PCR ran on 60 Vbeta and 13 Jbeta primers. This table comes from immunoSEQ multiplex PCR, and its TCRdb copy is limited to in-frame clones, with some not included. The sample shows some 99,000 clones, 73% of them seen only once. The sample consisted of PBMCs. The clonotype comes from a man aged 40-50 years in good health and CMV-seronegative. This sequence joins TRBV19 and TRBJ1-1; D call uncertain. The CDR3 DNA is TGTGCCAGTAGTATGTCCGGGAACACTGAAGCTTTCTTT. Amino acids: CASSMSGNTEAFF. Combining the CDR3 with reference TRBV19 and TRBJ1-1 gives the whole variable domain DGGITQSPKYLFRKEGQNVTLSCEQNLNHDAMYWYRQDPGQGLRLIYYSQIVNDFQKGDIAEGYSVSREKKESFPLTVTSAQKNPTAFYLCASSMSGNTEAFFGQGTRLTVV.